Each of the 5 T cell receptor beta chains below was sequenced from the same sample in a study of radiotherapy plus CTLA-4 blockade in lung cancer. The data were produced by immunoSEQ multiplex PCR, yet TCRdb's version contains in-frame clones alone and is incomplete. There are approximately 80,000 clones in the sample; around 74% occur only once, and roughly a tenth lies in the top ten. This sample comprised peripheral blood, obtained from a patient treated with radiotherapy plus ipilimumab. All receptors come from a human donor with non-small cell lung cancer whose response to radiotherapy plus ipilimumab could not be evaluated.

This clone was seen a handful of times. The chain carries TRBV19 and TRBJ1-1; no reliable D call. The V end was cut by 6 bases, the J end by 2 bases, with 10 bases between. The germline gives CDR1 LNHDA, CDR2 SQIVND (reference sequence). CDR3 length equals 13 residues. CDR3: CASSQTPNTEAFF. CDR3 bases: TGTGCCAGTAGCCAAACACCCAACACTGAAGCTTTCTTT. The variable domain in full, with the rest retrieved from reference TRBV19 and TRBJ1-1, is DGGITQSPKYLFRKEGQNVTLSCEQNLNHDAMYWYRQDPGQGLRLIYYSQIVNDFQKGDIAEGYSVSREKKESFPLTVTSAQKNPTAFYLCASSQTPNTEAFFGQGTRLTVV.

V is TRBV5-8 and J is TRBJ1-4; 10 bases agree with TRBD1. The J segment lost 7 bases and the V segment lost 4 bases, leaving 16 bases of the junction unmatched. Germline CDR1 and CDR2: SGHTS and YDEGEE. This CDR3 has 18 residues. The CDR3 DNA follows: TGTGCCAGCAGCCCCCTTCTGACAGGGGGCTTCGGGGGTGAAAAACTGTTTTTT. The encoded protein is CASSPLLTGGFGGEKLFF.

The genes are TRBV5-4 and TRBJ1-2; maybe TRBD1 (5 bases). The V and J ends lost 0 bases and 3 bases respectively, with 18 bases between them. There are 17 residues in the CDR3. Germline CDR1 and CDR2: SGHNT and YYREEE (reference sequence). The CDR3 region is CASSLEGKGGVHYGYTF. The CDR3 DNA sequence: TGTGCCAGCAGCTTGGAAGGGAAGGGAGGGGTACACTATGGCTACACCTTC.

V and J are TRBV9 and TRBJ2-5; perhaps TRBD2 as D (7 bases). Trimming left V 0 bases short and J 4 bases short, with 16 bases between. From germline, CDR1 is SGDLS and CDR2 YYNGEE. The CDR3 totals 16 residues. CDR3 region: CASSVAGEGLGETQYF. CDR3 nucleotides: TGTGCCAGCAGCGTAGCAGGGGAGGGACTGGGAGAGACCCAGTACTTC.

V usage is TRBV27 and J usage is TRBJ2-5, with D tentatively TRBD2 (5 bases). V lost 3 bases to trimming and J lost 3 bases, with 8 bases between them. The CDR3 has 13 residues. CDR1 MNHEY and CDR2 SMNVEV come from the germline V gene (reference sequence). DNA of the CDR3: TGTGCCAGCAGTTTCTACGGGGAAGAGACCCAGTACTTC. It is translated as CASSFYGEETQYF.